Listed below are T cell receptor beta chains from one sample, sequenced in a study of CD8+ T cells in alopecia areata. Clones were sequenced by immunoSEQ multiplex PCR, and TCRdb holds only the in-frame ones, with some missing. The sample has about 110,000 clones, 45% to 60% seen once. The sample was NKG2D-low CD8+ T cells sorted from blood. All receptors derive from a human donor with alopecia areata. CDR3s include the opening cysteine and the closing phenylalanine or tryptophan. Fields, in order: V gene, D gene, clone size, J gene, CDR3 DNA, CDR3 protein. A D gene is named only where the DNA matches it firmly. Clone size is shown for a subset of rows, as once, few, many or a class of expanded clone.

v_call: TRBV7-7
d_call: -
clone_size: -
j_call: TRBJ2-7
cdr3_nt: TGTGCTAGCAGCTTAACTGAAAACTACGAGCAGTACTTC
cdr3_aa: CASSLTENYEQYF

v_call: TRBV7-9
d_call: -
clone_size: -
j_call: TRBJ2-5
cdr3_nt: TGTGCCAGCAGCTTAATTCTAGGCGAGACCCAGTACTTC
cdr3_aa: CASSLILGETQYF

v_call: TRBV29-1
d_call: TRBD1
clone_size: -
j_call: TRBJ2-7
cdr3_nt: TGCAGCGTGACACCCGGGACAGGGGGCTACGAGCAGTACTTC
cdr3_aa: CSVTPGTGGYEQYF

v_call: TRBV6-6
d_call: -
clone_size: -
j_call: TRBJ2-7
cdr3_nt: TGTGCCAGCATGGGAGCCAGTTACGAGCAGTACTTC
cdr3_aa: CASMGASYEQYF

v_call: TRBV13
d_call: -
clone_size: -
j_call: TRBJ1-2
cdr3_nt: TGTGCCAGCAGCTCTCTGGGAGACTATGGCTACACCTTC
cdr3_aa: CASSSLGDYGYTF

v_call: TRBV29-1
d_call: TRBD1
clone_size: -
j_call: TRBJ2-7
cdr3_nt: TGCAGCGGAATGACAGGGCCCGAGCAGTACTTC
cdr3_aa: CSGMTGPEQYF

v_call: TRBV2
d_call: -
clone_size: -
j_call: TRBJ2-5
cdr3_nt: TGTGCCAGCAGTGATCCCAGGTACCAAGAGACCCAGTACTTC
cdr3_aa: CASSDPRYQETQYF

v_call: TRBV13
d_call: -
clone_size: once
j_call: TRBJ2-3
cdr3_nt: TGTGCCAGCAGCTTAAGGGACGGTACCACAGATACGCAGTATTTT
cdr3_aa: CASSLRDGTTDTQYF

v_call: TRBV29-1
d_call: TRBD1
clone_size: -
j_call: TRBJ2-7
cdr3_nt: TGCAGCGTCCGGGACAGGGGGGGATCCTACGAGCAGTACTTC
cdr3_aa: CSVRDRGGSYEQYF

v_call: TRBV7-9
d_call: -
clone_size: -
j_call: TRBJ1-1
cdr3_nt: TGTGCCAGCAGCCTCAATGGGTACACTGAAGCTTTCTTT
cdr3_aa: CASSLNGYTEAFF

v_call: TRBV25-1
d_call: -
clone_size: -
j_call: TRBJ1-1
cdr3_nt: TGTGCCAGCGGTAGGGGGTTCGGCACTGAAGCTTTCTTT
cdr3_aa: CASGRGFGTEAFF

v_call: TRBV27
d_call: -
clone_size: -
j_call: TRBJ2-1
cdr3_nt: TGTGCCAGCAGTTTAGGAGCGGGTATTTACAATGAGCAGTTCTTC
cdr3_aa: CASSLGAGIYNEQFF

v_call: TRBV7-9
d_call: TRBD2
clone_size: few
j_call: TRBJ2-7
cdr3_nt: TGTGCCAGCAGCACCTCTGGCCAGCGGGAGTTTCACGAGCAGTACTTC
cdr3_aa: CASSTSGQREFHEQYF

v_call: TRBV15
d_call: TRBD1
clone_size: -
j_call: TRBJ2-2
cdr3_nt: TGTGCCACCAGCGACAGACAGGGTTCCGGGGAGCTGTTTTTT
cdr3_aa: CATSDRQGSGELFF

v_call: TRBV7-9
d_call: TRBD1
clone_size: many
j_call: TRBJ2-5
cdr3_nt: TGTGCCAGCAGCTTAGTGACAGGGCAAGAGACCCAGTACTTC
cdr3_aa: CASSLVTGQETQYF

v_call: TRBV5-1
d_call: -
clone_size: -
j_call: TRBJ2-5
cdr3_nt: TGCGCCAGCAGCGAGGATCTGGTTTTCGAGACCCAGTACTTC
cdr3_aa: CASSEDLVFETQYF

v_call: TRBV5-1
d_call: TRBD1
clone_size: -
j_call: TRBJ1-1
cdr3_nt: TGCGCCAGCAGCGTCCGACAGGGGGCGAGTAACACTGAAGCTTTCTTT
cdr3_aa: CASSVRQGASNTEAFF

v_call: TRBV4-1
d_call: TRBD1
clone_size: -
j_call: TRBJ2-7
cdr3_nt: TGCGCCAGCAGCCAAATACCCGGGACAGGGGACCACGAGCAGTACTTC
cdr3_aa: CASSQIPGTGDHEQYF

v_call: TRBV2
d_call: -
clone_size: -
j_call: TRBJ2-1
cdr3_nt: TGTGCCAGCAGTGACTACAATGAGCAGTTCTTC
cdr3_aa: CASSDYNEQFF

v_call: TRBV27
d_call: -
clone_size: -
j_call: TRBJ2-3
cdr3_nt: TGTGCCAGCAGTGCCACGGGAGATACGCAGTATTTT
cdr3_aa: CASSATGDTQYF

v_call: TRBV27
d_call: TRBD1
clone_size: -
j_call: TRBJ2-3
cdr3_nt: TGTGCCAGCAGTTTAGGCAGGGGGACAGATACGCAGTATTTT
cdr3_aa: CASSLGRGTDTQYF

v_call: TRBV5-1
d_call: TRBD2
clone_size: -
j_call: TRBJ2-3
cdr3_nt: TGCGCCAGCACCCTTGCGGGAGGGCTCGGAGATACGCAGTATTTT
cdr3_aa: CASTLAGGLGDTQYF

v_call: TRBV5-1
d_call: TRBD2
clone_size: few
j_call: TRBJ2-7
cdr3_nt: TGCGCCAGCACCGGGGGGTCGGCCTACGAGCAGTACTTC
cdr3_aa: CASTGGSAYEQYF

v_call: TRBV9
d_call: -
clone_size: -
j_call: TRBJ2-7
cdr3_nt: TGTGCCAGCAGCGTAGGACAGGCCAGCTCCTACGAGCAGTACTTC
cdr3_aa: CASSVGQASSYEQYF

v_call: TRBV7-6
d_call: -
clone_size: -
j_call: TRBJ2-2
cdr3_nt: TGTGCCAACAGCTTGTCGGCAGGGCATTCCGGGGAGCTGTTTTTT
cdr3_aa: CANSLSAGHSGELFF

v_call: TRBV28
d_call: TRBD1
clone_size: once
j_call: TRBJ2-7
cdr3_nt: TGTGCCAGCAGTCCCATCGGACAGGGTTCCCGATACGAGCAGTACTTC
cdr3_aa: CASSPIGQGSRYEQYF

v_call: TRBV7-9
d_call: -
clone_size: -
j_call: TRBJ2-6
cdr3_nt: TGTGCCAGCAGCTCTACTAGGTTGGGAGTGAACTCTGGGGCCAACGTCCTGACTTTC
cdr3_aa: CASSSTRLGVNSGANVLTF

v_call: TRBV9
d_call: TRBD2
clone_size: -
j_call: TRBJ2-1
cdr3_nt: TGTGCCAGCAGCGTAGGATCTAGCGGGATGGATGAGCAGTTCTTC
cdr3_aa: CASSVGSSGMDEQFF

v_call: TRBV27
d_call: TRBD1
clone_size: -
j_call: TRBJ2-7
cdr3_nt: TGTGCCAGCAGTTTAACCCCCGGGACAGGGGCCTACGAGCAGTACTTC
cdr3_aa: CASSLTPGTGAYEQYF

v_call: TRBV6-1
d_call: TRBD1
clone_size: -
j_call: TRBJ2-1
cdr3_nt: TGTGCCAGCAGCGGGACAGGAGACTACAATGAGCAGTTCTTC
cdr3_aa: CASSGTGDYNEQFF

v_call: TRBV10-3
d_call: -
clone_size: -
j_call: TRBJ2-1
cdr3_nt: TGTGCCATCAAGGGGGGCAATGAGCAGTTCTTC
cdr3_aa: CAIKGGNEQFF

v_call: TRBV10-3
d_call: -
clone_size: few
j_call: TRBJ2-3
cdr3_nt: TGTGCCATCAGTCCTTCCCTCACAGATACGCAGTATTTT
cdr3_aa: CAISPSLTDTQYF

v_call: TRBV27
d_call: TRBD2
clone_size: -
j_call: TRBJ2-7
cdr3_nt: TGTGCCAGCAGTTTAGCGGGACTAGCGGGACGGGAGCAGTACTTC
cdr3_aa: CASSLAGLAGREQYF

v_call: TRBV12-5
d_call: -
clone_size: -
j_call: TRBJ1-1
cdr3_nt: TGTGCTAGTGGTTTCGGGGCGGTAACTGAAGCTTTCTTT
cdr3_aa: CASGFGAVTEAFF

v_call: TRBV14
d_call: -
clone_size: -
j_call: TRBJ2-4
cdr3_nt: TGTGCCAGCAGCCAAGTGCGGGGGCCGCACAAGTACTTC
cdr3_aa: CASSQVRGPHKYF

v_call: TRBV27
d_call: -
clone_size: few
j_call: TRBJ2-5
cdr3_nt: TGTGCCAGCAGTCCCCTCGTCCAAGAGACCCAGTACTTC
cdr3_aa: CASSPLVQETQYF

v_call: TRBV11-2
d_call: TRBD1
clone_size: once
j_call: TRBJ2-1
cdr3_nt: TGTGCCAGCAGCTTATGGGACAGGGACCAGTTCTTC
cdr3_aa: CASSLWDRDQFF

v_call: TRBV5-1
d_call: -
clone_size: -
j_call: TRBJ1-1
cdr3_nt: TGCGCCAGCAACACCGGGACGGGAGACACTGAAGCTTTCTTT
cdr3_aa: CASNTGTGDTEAFF

v_call: TRBV9
d_call: -
clone_size: -
j_call: TRBJ2-4
cdr3_nt: TGTGCCAGCAGCGAGCAGGGACTGGGAAACATTCAGTACTTC
cdr3_aa: CASSEQGLGNIQYF

v_call: TRBV7-9
d_call: TRBD2
clone_size: few
j_call: TRBJ2-1
cdr3_nt: TGTGCCAGCACCGTCGGCGGGAGATCCAATGAGCAGTTCTTC
cdr3_aa: CASTVGGRSNEQFF